What follows are 15 T cell receptor beta chains derived from one specimen sequenced in a study of blood T cell repertoires in COVID-19. Some clones are missing from TCRdb's copy, which holds only in-frame ones; the method was immunoSEQ multiplex PCR. The sample lists around 94,000 clones; approximately 78% were seen once. Sequencing input: peripheral blood. These receptors were collected from a man aged 60 to 69 with active or convalescent COVID-19.

This clone turned up a few times. CDR3 DNA sequence: TGTGCCACCAGTGCGCAGTCAACAGGGAACACCGGGGAGCTGTTTTTT. Amino acids: CATSAQSTGNTGELFF. The rearrangement joins TRBV24-1 to TRBJ2-2, with D tentatively TRBD1 (5 bases). V was trimmed by 5 bases and J by 1 base, leaving 13 bases between them. Per germline, CDR1 KGHDR and CDR2 SFDVKD. The CDR3 is made up of 16 amino acids.

The chain carries TRBV5-1 and TRBJ2-1; weak D call: TRBD1 (6 bases). This CDR3 has 16 amino acids. CDR1 is SGHRS, CDR2 YFSETQ, per germline. V was trimmed by 0 bases and J by 3 bases, leaving 13 bases between them. CDR3 protein: CASSLGGGQDYNEQFF. The CDR3 bases are TGCGCCAGCAGCTTGGGAGGGGGACAAGACTACAATGAGCAGTTCTTC.

The chain uses TRBV7-9 and TRBJ2-7; TRBD1 matches 8 bases. The CDR3 length is 15 residues. The V gene end was trimmed by 4 bases and the J gene end by 2 bases; junction bases not matched to a gene: 7. From germline, CDR1 is SEHNR and CDR2 FQNEAQ (reference sequence). The CDR3 region has the DNA TGTGCCAGCAGCTCTGGACAGGGAAGGCCCTACGAGCAGTACTTC. This gives the protein CASSSGQGRPYEQYF.

V and J are TRBV28 and TRBJ2-2; D not certain. The CDR3 has 13 amino acids. Trimming took 5 bases from V and 6 from J, leaving 10 bases between them. Germline V gives CDR1 MDHEN, CDR2 SYDVKM. The CDR3 protein is CASSPVSPGELFF. The CDR3 region has the DNA TGTGCCAGCAGTCCGGTTAGTCCCGGGGAGCTGTTTTTT.

The CDR3 loop reads CASSLDLGGETQYF. The CDR3 DNA is TGTGCCAGCAGCTTGGACCTAGGGGGCGAGACCCAGTACTTC. The chain joins TRBV5-4 to TRBJ2-5; TRBD1 aligns across 7 bases. Unmatched junction bases numbered 4, after V lost 0 bases and J lost 5 bases. Per germline, CDR1 SGHNT and CDR2 YYREEE (reference sequence). The length of the CDR3 is 14 residues.

CDR3 in amino acids: CASSIDLTGYGSGAGELFF. The DNA of the CDR3 is TGTGCCAGTAGTATAGACTTGACAGGGTATGGTTCGGGCGCCGGGGAGCTGTTTTTT. The chain couples TRBV19 to TRBJ2-2; the match to TRBD1 covers 7 bases. V lost 0 bases to trimming and J lost 6 bases; unmatched junction nucleotides: 16. Per germline, CDR1 LNHDA and CDR2 SQIVND (reference sequence). The CDR3 is made up of 19 amino acids. Using reference TRBV19 and TRBJ2-2 for the parts outside the CDR3, the full variable domain is DGGITQSPKYLFRKEGQNVTLSCEQNLNHDAMYWYRQDPGQGLRLIYYSQIVNDFQKGDIAEGYSVSREKKESFPLTVTSAQKNPTAFYLCASSIDLTGYGSGAGELFFGEGSRLTVL.

This chain links TRBV28 with TRBJ1-1; weak D call: TRBD1 (5 bases). The germline gives CDR1 MDHEN, CDR2 SYDVKM. The V end was cut by 3 bases, the J end by 5 bases, with 13 bases between. This CDR3 comprises 14 residues. The CDR3 bases are TGTGCCAGCAGTTTCTCCGGGGGGAGGACTGAAGCTTTCTTT. Its protein is CASSFSGGRTEAFF.

CDR3 coding DNA: TGTGCCAGCAGCCCCGGGACTACATACAATGAGCAGTTCTTC. It codes for CASSPGTTYNEQFF. V is TRBV7-9 and J is TRBJ2-1; 7 bases agree with TRBD2. After removal of 5 bases from V and 4 bases from J, the junction contained 5 bases not matched to a gene. The germline CDR1 and CDR2 sequences are SEHNR and FQNEAQ (reference sequence). The length of the CDR3 is 14 residues.

The chain joins TRBV7-9 to TRBJ2-1; 9 nucleotides agree with TRBD1. Germline lookup yields CDR1 SEHNR and CDR2 FQNEAQ (reference sequence). The ends lost 4 bases at V and 9 bases at J; junction bases unmatched: 19. The CDR3 has 18 residues. The CDR3 sequence: CASSSGTAGTGIWAEQFF. DNA of the CDR3: TGTGCCAGCAGCTCAGGTACTGCCGGGACAGGGATTTGGGCTGAGCAGTTCTTC.

This clone has a handful of counts. The chain links TRBV10-1 to TRBJ2-1, with TRBD1 matching over 8 bases. The J segment lost 8 bases and the V segment lost 3 bases, leaving 9 bases of the junction unmatched. Germline-derived CDR1 and CDR2 are WNHNN and SYGVQD (reference sequence). The CDR3 covers 15 residues. The CDR3: CASSDGTGGIDEQFF. CDR3 sequence (DNA): TGCGCCAGCAGTGATGGAACAGGGGGAATCGATGAGCAGTTCTTC.

This clone was seen just once. In the same sample, other DNA sequences code for this CDR3. The chain joins TRBV5-1 to TRBJ2-1; TRBD1 agrees at 7 bases. The CDR3 contains 16 residues. Germline loops: CDR1 SGHRS, CDR2 YFSETQ. V gave up 0 bases and J gave up 0 bases; unmatched junction bases: 3. CDR3 coding DNA: TGCGCCAGCAGCTTGGGGACAGGTTACTCCTACAATGAGCAGTTCTTC. Translation gives CASSLGTGYSYNEQFF.

The J gene is TRBJ2-1, the V gene TRBV5-1; 13 nucleotides agree with TRBD2. Germline V gives CDR1 SGHRS, CDR2 YFSETQ. The CDR3 runs to 17 residues. The V and J ends lost 4 bases and 8 bases, in that order; junction bases with no gene match: 12. CDR3 coding DNA: TGCGCCAGCAGCACAGTCTTACTAGCGGGAGGGCCCCATGAGCAGTTCTTC. Amino acids: CASSTVLLAGGPHEQFF.

This chain connects TRBV5-5 to TRBJ1-5; D is ambiguous. The CDR3 has 15 residues. Between the trimmed V and J ends, which lost 1 base and 3 bases, there was a span of 11 bases. Germline CDR1 is SGHKS and CDR2 is YYEKEE (reference sequence). The CDR3 is CASSLFRGDNQPQHF. CDR3 nucleotide sequence: TGTGCCAGCAGCTTGTTCCGTGGAGACAATCAGCCCCAGCATTTT.

The V and J genes are TRBV2 and TRBJ1-1; D is undetermined. The germline gives CDR1 SNHLY, CDR2 FYNNEI. V shed 4 bases and J shed 0 bases, with 9 bases lying between them. This CDR3 is 14 amino acids long. CDR3 sequence: CASSGRQLNTEAFF. The DNA of the CDR3 is TGTGCCAGCAGTGGGCGGCAGTTGAACACTGAAGCTTTCTTT. Together with reference TRBV2 and TRBJ1-1, the CDR3 gives the full variable domain: EPEVTQTPSHQVTQMGQEVILRCVPISNHLYFYWYRQILGQKVEFLVSFYNNEISEKSEIFDDQFSVERPDGSNFTLKIRSTKLEDSAMYFCASSGRQLNTEAFFGQGTRLTVV.

This clone has a handful of counts. The chain recombines TRBV7-2 with TRBJ2-1, with 9 nucleotides matching TRBD2. The CDR3 loop spans 16 amino acids. V dropped 1 base and J dropped 7; count of bases not matched to a gene: 8. CDR1 and CDR2 (germline): SGHTA, FQGNSA. This CDR3 is CASSLESGLAENEQFF. The CDR3 DNA follows: TGTGCCAGCAGCTTAGAGTCGGGACTAGCTGAAAATGAGCAGTTCTTC.